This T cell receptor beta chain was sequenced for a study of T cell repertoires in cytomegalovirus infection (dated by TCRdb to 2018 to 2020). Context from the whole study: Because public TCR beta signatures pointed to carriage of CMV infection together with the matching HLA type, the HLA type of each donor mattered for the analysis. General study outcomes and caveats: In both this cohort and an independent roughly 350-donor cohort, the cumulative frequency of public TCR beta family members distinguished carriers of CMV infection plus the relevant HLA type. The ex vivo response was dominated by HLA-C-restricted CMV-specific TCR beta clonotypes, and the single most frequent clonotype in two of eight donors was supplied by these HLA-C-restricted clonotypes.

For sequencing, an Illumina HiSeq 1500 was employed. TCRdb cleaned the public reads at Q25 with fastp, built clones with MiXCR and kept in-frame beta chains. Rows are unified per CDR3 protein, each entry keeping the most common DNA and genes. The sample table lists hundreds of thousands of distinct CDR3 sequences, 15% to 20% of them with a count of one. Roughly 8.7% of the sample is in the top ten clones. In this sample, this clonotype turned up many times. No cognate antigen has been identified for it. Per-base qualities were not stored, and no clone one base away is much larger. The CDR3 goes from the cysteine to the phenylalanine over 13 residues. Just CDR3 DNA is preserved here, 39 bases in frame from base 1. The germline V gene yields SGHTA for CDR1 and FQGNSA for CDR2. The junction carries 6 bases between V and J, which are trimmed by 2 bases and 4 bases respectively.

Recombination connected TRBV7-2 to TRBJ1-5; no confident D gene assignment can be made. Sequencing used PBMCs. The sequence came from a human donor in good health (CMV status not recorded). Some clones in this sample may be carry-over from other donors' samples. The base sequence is TGTGCCAGCAGCTTATTAATGAATCAGCCCCAGCATTTT. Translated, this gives CASSLLMNQPQHF.